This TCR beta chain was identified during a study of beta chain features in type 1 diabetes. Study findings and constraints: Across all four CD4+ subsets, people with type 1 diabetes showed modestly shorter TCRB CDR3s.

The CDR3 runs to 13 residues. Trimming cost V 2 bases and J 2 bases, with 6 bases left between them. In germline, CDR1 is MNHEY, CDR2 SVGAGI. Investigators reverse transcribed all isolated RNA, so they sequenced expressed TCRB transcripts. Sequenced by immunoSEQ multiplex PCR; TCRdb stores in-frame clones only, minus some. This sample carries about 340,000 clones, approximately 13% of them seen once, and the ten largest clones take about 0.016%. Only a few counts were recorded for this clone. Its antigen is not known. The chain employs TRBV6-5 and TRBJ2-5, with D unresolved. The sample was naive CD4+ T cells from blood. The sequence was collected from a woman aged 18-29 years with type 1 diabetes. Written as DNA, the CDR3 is TGTGCCAGCAGTTACGTGCGACAAGAGACCCAGTACTTC. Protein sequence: CASSYVRQETQYF.